Shown below are 15 T cell receptor beta chains from a single sample sequenced in a study of Graves' ophthalmopathy and Graves' hyperthyroidism. The TCR beta CDR3 regions underwent amplification from RNA transcripts. HTBI-primed RT-PCR formed the first round, and a multiplex PCR formed the second. TCRdb reprocessed the multiplex PCR reads via MiXCR and lists one record per CDR3 protein. Of about 410,000 distinct CDR3 sequences in the sample, roughly 18% are singletons; the top ten hold more than 1.5%. Sequencing was carried out using peripheral blood. The receptor source for this set is a woman aged 18-35 years with Graves' ophthalmopathy.

This clonotype was observed many times. Since a much larger clone is just one base distant, this may be a read error. The chain recombines TRBV29-1 with TRBJ2-5, with TRBD2 as a possible D gene (6 bases). V lost 7 bases to trimming and J lost 12 bases, with 15 bases between them. The CDR3 sequence is 10 residues long. Per germline, CDR1 SQVTM and CDR2 ANQGSEA. CDR3 in amino acids: CSAEERAEYF. CDR3 DNA: TGCAGCGCTGAGGAGCGGGCCGAGTACTTC.

This clonotype came up many times. The chain is built from TRBV6-2 or TRBV6-3 and TRBJ2-7; D is unresolved. This CDR3 is built from 16 residues. Trimming left V 7 bases short and J 1 base short, with 20 bases between. Germline CDR1 is MNHEY and CDR2 is SVGEGT. The CDR3 DNA reads as TGTGCCAGCATCCACAGCTTCGACTTCCGTTCCTACGAGCAGTACTTC. Translating gives CASIHSFDFRSYEQYF.

This clonotype was seen at least ten times. CDR3 sequence: CAISRGFYEQYF. The DNA for the CDR3 is TGTGCCATCAGCCGGGGATTCTACGAGCAGTACTTC. The chain combines TRBV10-3 with TRBJ2-7; the D gene is possibly TRBD2 (5 bases). The CDR3 consists of 12 residues. Germline assignment: CDR1 ENHRY and CDR2 SYGVKD. Trimming left V 6 bases short and J 3 bases short, with 9 bases between.

This clonotype was seen at least ten times. The chain carries TRBV6-2 or TRBV6-3 and TRBJ1-6; no clear D gene. Trimming cost V 4 bases and J 10 bases, with 5 bases left between them. This CDR3 has 11 residues. From germline, CDR1 is MNHEY and CDR2 SVGEGT. The DNA of the CDR3 is TGTGCCAGCAGTTTCCCCTCACCCCTCCACTTT. It specifies CASSFPSPLHF.

This clonotype was recorded many times. The chain carries TRBV11-2 and TRBJ1-6, with D unresolved. The CDR3 runs to 14 residues. Germline V gene data show CDR1 as SGHAT and CDR2 as FQNNGV. V was cut by 1 base and J by 10 bases, with 11 bases left in between. This CDR3 is CASSLGRENSPLHF. CDR3 nucleotides: TGTGCCAGCAGCTTAGGGAGGGAAAACTCACCCCTCCACTTT.

This clonotype has just one count. The chain has TRBV11-2 and TRBJ1-6; 7 nucleotides line up with TRBD1. This CDR3 spans 14 amino acids. Germline V lookup: CDR1 SGHAT, CDR2 FQNNGV. J lost 7 bases, V lost 6 bases, and 6 bases had no gene match. For the CDR3, the DNA is TGTGCCAGCAGACCGGGACAGCAGAATTCACCCCTCCACTTT. Its translation: CASRPGQQNSPLHF.

This clonotype was counted many times. A much larger clone lies a single base off, so this may be a read error. This chain links TRBV20-1 with TRBJ2-5; 9 bases agree with TRBD2. Per germline, CDR1 DFQATT and CDR2 SNEGSKA (reference sequence). The CDR3 totals 14 residues. Losses at the gene ends were 6 bases for V and 2 bases for J; bases not matched to a gene: 7. As DNA, the CDR3 is TGCAGTGCGGCGCCGGGACTAGCTCAAGAGACCCAGTACTTC. Amino acid sequence: CSAAPGLAQETQYF.

This clonotype was detected ten times or more. The chain carries TRBV11-2 and TRBJ2-7, with D unresolved. CDR1 and CDR2 from the germline V gene are SGHAT and FQNNGV. This CDR3 is built from 15 residues. The germline V and J ends were trimmed by 0 bases and 0 bases, with 9 bases remaining between them. CDR3 sequence reads: CASSLDPGTSYEQYF. CDR3 coding DNA: TGTGCCAGCAGCTTAGACCCGGGCACCTCCTACGAGCAGTACTTC.

This clonotype appeared many times. The rearrangement uses TRBV27 and TRBJ2-7; perhaps TRBD1 as D (6 bases). The CDR3 consists of 13 residues. Germline values: CDR1 MNHEY, CDR2 SMNVEV (reference sequence). V lost 8 bases and J lost 2, with 13 bases in between. The CDR3 reads CASRDTGTYEQYF. CDR3 DNA: TGTGCCAGCCGGGACACGGGGACCTACGAGCAGTACTTC.

Ten or more counts support this clonotype. The chain recombines TRBV19 with TRBJ2-5; 7 bases are shared with TRBD1. Germline CDR1 LNHDA, CDR2 SQIVND (reference sequence). The trim removed 4 bases at V and 5 bases at J, leaving 7 bases unmatched. The CDR3 sequence is 14 residues long. The CDR3 DNA is TGTGCCAGTAGTACCTACAGGGGCGCTGAGACCCAGTACTTC. Translating gives CASSTYRGAETQYF.

This clonotype was detected ten times or more. This rearrangement joins TRBV2 to TRBJ2-7; D gene unclear. V was trimmed by 7 bases and J by 2 bases, leaving 18 bases between them. The CDR3 has 15 residues. Germline V gene data show CDR1 as SNHLY and CDR2 as FYNNEI. The CDR3 nucleotides read TGTGCCAGCACCCTAGGCAGTACCAGAGCCTACGAGCAGTACTTC. It specifies CASTLGSTRAYEQYF.

This clonotype has at least ten counts. The chain joins TRBV28 to TRBJ1-6; 7 bases are a match to TRBD1. Per germline, CDR1 MDHEN and CDR2 SYDVKM. V lost 6 bases to trimming and J lost 7 bases; unmatched junction nucleotides: 9. The CDR3 spans 15 residues. Written as DNA, the CDR3 is TGTGCCAGCAGACTAAGGGCGGGACAGAATTCACCCCTCCACTTT. Its translation is CASRLRAGQNSPLHF.

This clonotype was observed at least ten times. V gene TRBV5-1 combines with J gene TRBJ2-3, with TRBD2 as a possible D gene (6 bases). This CDR3 is built from 15 residues. Per germline, CDR1 SGHRS and CDR2 YFSETQ. The germline V and J ends were trimmed by 1 base and 7 bases, with 16 bases remaining between them. CDR3 protein: CASSLLPGEGYTQYF. Here the CDR3 DNA reads TGCGCCAGCAGCTTGTTGCCGGGAGAAGGCTATACGCAGTATTTT.

There are many counts of this clonotype. The J gene is TRBJ2-7, the V gene TRBV6-1; D may be TRBD2 (7 bases). The CDR3 totals 9 residues. In germline, CDR1 is MNHNS, CDR2 SASEGT. CDR3 nucleotides: TGTGGGGGGGGGGGCACGGTTTACTTC. Residues: CGGGGTVYF.

This clonotype has ten or more counts. The chain combines TRBV13 with TRBJ2-7; possible D gene TRBD1, 6 bases. The V and J ends lost 1 base and 5 bases respectively, with 15 bases between them. This CDR3 comprises 15 residues. Germline V CDR1 and CDR2: PRHDT, FYEKMQ (reference sequence). DNA for the CDR3: TGTGCCAGCAGCTTAGATATGACAGGTTTTGACGAGCAGTACTTC. This translates into CASSLDMTGFDEQYF.